The 26 T cell receptor beta chains below come from one sample, sequenced in a study of shared clonotypes between healthy human individuals. TCRdb's copy holds only in-frame clones and misses some; the assay was immunoSEQ multiplex PCR. The sample yields approximately 980,000 clones, approximately 76% seen once. Sequences were obtained from memory CD4+ T cells sorted from blood. The subset was: CD45RA-negative fraction. All receptors come from a man between 18 and 35 years old in good health.

This chain links TRBV18 with TRBJ2-1, with 8 bases aligning to TRBD2. CDR1 is KGHSH and CDR2 is LQKENI in the germline V gene. The CDR3 runs 16 residues. The ends lost 3 bases at V and 0 bases at J; junction bases unmatched: 4. The CDR3 protein is CASSPGLGSSYNEQFF. In nucleotides, the CDR3 is TGTGCCAGCTCACCGGGACTAGGCAGCTCCTACAATGAGCAGTTCTTC.

The rearrangement joins TRBV2 to TRBJ1-1; 7 bases fit TRBD1. Germline V gene data show CDR1 as SNHLY and CDR2 as FYNNEI. V lost 5 bases, J lost 10 bases, and 7 bases stayed unmatched. The CDR3 is 12 residues long. The CDR3 bases are TGTGCCAGCAGTCCGGGACAGCCGGGAGCTTTCTTT. Translation gives CASSPGQPGAFF.

The rearrangement joins TRBV19 to TRBJ1-5, with D uncertain. V lost 3 bases and J lost 6, with 9 bases in between. This CDR3 comprises 13 residues. Germline CDR1 reads LNHDA; CDR2 reads SQIVND (reference sequence). The CDR3 DNA reads TGTGCCAGTAGTATTGAGAAGACTCAGCCCCAGCATTTT. It yields the protein CASSIEKTQPQHF.

This chain uses TRBV5-1 with TRBJ2-3; 11 positions agree with TRBD2. The CDR3 covers 16 residues. Trimming at V came to 0 bases and at J to 6 bases, leaving 6 bases not matched to a gene. Germline values: CDR1 SGHRS, CDR2 YFSETQ. The CDR3 spells CASSLALAGGLDTQYF. The CDR3 DNA follows: TGCGCCAGCAGCTTGGCTTTAGCGGGAGGGCTTGATACGCAGTATTTT.

This clone occurred a few times. The rearrangement uses TRBV30 and TRBJ1-2; the D is unclear. The CDR3 covers 15 residues. V lost 0 bases and J 0 bases, leaving 11 bases between the germline ends. Germline assignment: CDR1 GTSNPN and CDR2 SVGIG (reference sequence). The CDR3, as DNA: TGTGCCTGGAGTGTACTTTGGCTTCCTAACTATGGCTACACCTTC. This encodes CAWSVLWLPNYGYTF. The full variable domain, its missing parts supplied by reference TRBV30 and TRBJ1-2, is SQTIHQWPATLVQPVGSPLSLECTVEGTSNPNLYWYRQAAGRGLQLLFYSVGIGQISSEVPQNLSASRPQDRQFILSSKKLLLSDSGFYLCAWSVLWLPNYGYTFGSGTRLTVV.

This chain links TRBV2 with TRBJ2-5; 10 bases line up with TRBD1. Germline-derived CDR1 and CDR2 are SNHLY and FYNNEI. The length of the CDR3 is 16 residues. Unmatched junction bases numbered 12, after V lost 6 bases and J lost 5 bases. The CDR3 nucleotides read TGTGCCAGCAGACCCCTGACAGGGGGCGCGTTGGAGACCCAGTACTTC. This sequence encodes CASRPLTGGALETQYF.

Concerning this clone: The same CDR3 arises from other DNA sequences in this sample as well. The chain employs TRBV30 and TRBJ1-5; TRBD1 matches 7 bases. Germline CDR1 reads GTSNPN; CDR2 reads SVGIG (reference sequence). V shed 0 bases, J shed 6 bases, and the junction held 2 bases outside the gene matches. CDR3 length equals 13 residues. The CDR3 is CAWSVQGSQPQHF. The DNA of the CDR3 is TGTGCCTGGAGTGTACAGGGGAGTCAGCCCCAGCATTTT. The variable domain in full, with the rest retrieved from reference TRBV30 and TRBJ1-5, is SQTIHQWPATLVQPVGSPLSLECTVEGTSNPNLYWYRQAAGRGLQLLFYSVGIGQISSEVPQNLSASRPQDRQFILSSKKLLLSDSGFYLCAWSVQGSQPQHFGDGTRLSIL.

The CDR3 loop is CASSSSGDLGEQFF. DNA of the CDR3: TGCGCCAGCAGCTCTTCCGGGGACCTAGGGGAGCAGTTCTTC. The chain has TRBV5-1 and TRBJ2-1; D may be TRBD1 or TRBD2 (5 bases each). The CDR3 sequence is 14 residues long. Germline lookup yields CDR1 SGHRS and CDR2 YFSETQ. V was trimmed by 3 bases and J by 10 bases, leaving 17 bases between them.

The J gene is TRBJ1-2, the V gene TRBV28; TRBD1 is a possible D gene (6 bases). In germline, CDR1 is MDHEN, CDR2 SYDVKM. V lost 6 bases and J 7 bases, leaving 21 bases between the germline ends. There are 15 residues in the CDR3. This CDR3 is CASRVQGFGPAGYTF. As DNA, the CDR3 is TGTGCCAGCAGGGTACAGGGTTTCGGTCCTGCTGGCTACACCTTC.

The rearrangement links TRBV14 to TRBJ1-1; no clear D. The germline V and J ends were trimmed by 4 bases and 4 bases, with 10 bases remaining between them. This CDR3 is built from 13 residues. Looked up from germline, CDR1 is SGHDN and CDR2 is FVKESK. CDR3 amino acids: CASSRDQVTEAFF. The CDR3 DNA reads as TGTGCCAGCAGCCGAGACCAGGTCACTGAAGCTTTCTTT.

This clone has a count of ten or more. The chain employs TRBV19 and TRBJ1-6; 10 nucleotides line up with TRBD1. The CDR3 covers 14 residues. V lost 7 bases and J lost 9; bases outside the gene matches: 6. Germline values: CDR1 LNHDA, CDR2 SQIVND (reference sequence). This CDR3 reads CASTRDRGRSPLHF. The CDR3 DNA sequence: TGTGCCAGTACCCGGGACAGGGGACGTTCACCCCTCCACTTT.

V and J are TRBV19 and TRBJ1-5; D remains ambiguous. The V and J ends lost 3 bases and 8 bases respectively, with 14 bases between them. Germline V gives CDR1 LNHDA, CDR2 SQIVND (reference sequence). The length of the CDR3 is 14 residues. The CDR3 region is CASSIGRRVEPQHF. CDR3 coding DNA: TGTGCCAGTAGTATCGGCAGAAGGGTAGAGCCCCAGCATTTT.

This clone was observed a single time. The V call is TRBV5-6, the J call TRBJ1-1, with D maybe TRBD1 (5 bases). CDR3 length: 14 amino acids. Germline V lookup: CDR1 SGHDT, CDR2 YYEEEE. The V and J ends lost 6 bases and 3 bases respectively, with 15 bases between them. The CDR3 loop reads CASTGLGRDTEAFF. The DNA for the CDR3 is TGTGCCAGCACCGGTTTGGGCAGGGACACTGAAGCTTTCTTT.

This clone was counted a few times. The V and J genes are TRBV2 and TRBJ2-2; D gene uncertain. The CDR3 has 12 residues. V lost 6 bases and J lost 6, with 8 bases in between. CDR1 is SNHLY, CDR2 FYNNEI, per germline. DNA of the CDR3: TGTGCCAGCAGCCTGGTAGCCGGGGAGCTGTTTTTT. Its protein is CASSLVAGELFF. The full variable domain, its missing parts supplied by reference TRBV2 and TRBJ2-2, is EPEVTQTPSHQVTQMGQEVILRCVPISNHLYFYWYRQILGQKVEFLVSFYNNEISEKSEIFDDQFSVERPDGSNFTLKIRSTKLEDSAMYFCASSLVAGELFFGEGSRLTVL.

In this sample, this clone turned up once. The CDR3 DNA reads TGTGCCAGCAGCCACGTGCCTGGGGGTTTGGGGTTGGACTATGGCTACACCTTC. Translated, it gives CASSHVPGGLGLDYGYTF. The chain uses TRBV5-6 and TRBJ1-2, with a tentative D call TRBD1 (5 bases). V lost 4 bases and J 3 bases, leaving 25 bases between the germline ends. The CDR3 sequence is 18 residues long. The germline gives CDR1 SGHDT, CDR2 YYEEEE.

The chain employs TRBV28 and TRBJ1-2, with a possible D match to TRBD1 (6 bases). Per the germline V gene, CDR1 is MDHEN and CDR2 is SYDVKM. There are 11 residues in the CDR3. Trimming cost V 6 bases and J 5 bases, with 7 bases left between them. The chain's CDR3 is CASRTGYGYTF. In DNA form, the CDR3 reads TGTGCCAGCAGAACAGGGTATGGCTACACCTTC.

The chain couples TRBV30 to TRBJ1-6, with D possibly being TRBD1 (6 bases). The CDR3 sequence is 15 residues long. Trimming pared 3 bases from V and 5 bases from J, leaving 14 bases between. The germline V gene encodes CDR1 GTSNPN and CDR2 SVGIG (reference sequence). CDR3 coding DNA: TGTGCCTGGAGCCCCGGGACACCTAATAATTCACCCCTCCACTTT. This codes for CAWSPGTPNNSPLHF.

The table lists this clone with a few counts. This chain joins TRBV6-5 and TRBJ2-1, with D unresolved. Germline V lookup: CDR1 MNHEY, CDR2 SVGAGI. The CDR3 is 13 residues long. V lost 6 bases and J lost 8, with 14 bases in between. The CDR3 reads CASRPFAVDEQFF. The CDR3 DNA is TGTGCCAGCAGACCCTTTGCTGTAGATGAGCAGTTCTTC.

This clone was seen at least ten times. The genes are TRBV25-1 and TRBJ2-5, with 10 bases fitting TRBD2. V gave up 3 bases and J gave up 2 bases; unmatched junction bases: 12. In germline, CDR1 is MGHDK, CDR2 SYGVNS. The CDR3 covers 18 residues. CDR3 in amino acids: CASSELVPGTSAQETQYF. CDR3 coding DNA: TGTGCCAGCAGTGAGCTAGTCCCCGGGACTAGCGCACAAGAGACCCAGTACTTC.

As concerns this clone: One end of the junction does not line up with germline, which may come from a read error. The chain combines TRBV29-1 with TRBJ1-2; no reliable D call. This CDR3 has 11 amino acids. CDR1 is SQVTM, CDR2 ANQGSEA, per germline. CDR3 region: CNVATDYGYTF. The CDR3 nucleotides are TGCAACGTTGCTACGGACTATGGCTACACCTTC.

The chain has TRBV27 and TRBJ2-1; 7 bases align to TRBD1. Per the germline V gene, CDR1 is MNHEY and CDR2 is SMNVEV (reference sequence). The J segment lost 2 bases and the V segment lost 5 bases, leaving 6 bases of the junction unmatched. The CDR3 extends over 15 amino acids. The CDR3 sequence is CASSPGQVPYNEQFF. The CDR3 DNA sequence: TGTGCCAGCAGTCCCGGACAGGTTCCCTACAATGAGCAGTTCTTC.

The chain joins TRBV18 to TRBJ2-7; 8 bases line up with TRBD1. The CDR3 loop spans 14 amino acids. Trimming removed 3 bases from V and 3 bases from J; junction bases left unmatched: 4. Germline CDR1 is KGHSH and CDR2 is LQKENI. In nucleotides, the CDR3 is TGTGCCAGCTCACCGGGACAGGACCTCTACGAGCAGTACTTC. This translates into CASSPGQDLYEQYF.

This clone was counted between two and nine times. This clone may be a read error of a much larger clone one base away. The sample has other DNA sequences that encode this CDR3 too. J is TRBJ1-1 and V is TRBV7-2; the D gene is possibly TRBD1 (5 bases). This CDR3 has 13 amino acids. From germline, CDR1 is SGHTA and CDR2 FQGNSA. Between the trimmed V and J ends, which lost 3 bases and 2 bases, there was a span of 7 bases. CDR3 region: CASSFQGNTEAFF. The CDR3 DNA follows: TGTGCCAGCAGCTTCCAGGGTAACACTGAAGCTTTCTTT.

CDR3 coding DNA: TGTGCCAGCTCACCACGACTTCTTGAGAGTGAAGCTTTCTTT. This encodes CASSPRLLESEAFF. The chain combines TRBV18 with TRBJ1-1; D unclear. Trimming removed 1 base at V and 7 bases at J, with 13 bases between. Germline CDR1 KGHSH, CDR2 LQKENI. CDR3 length equals 14 residues. Combining the CDR3 with reference TRBV18 and TRBJ1-1 gives the whole variable domain NAGVMQNPRHLVRRRGQEARLRCSPMKGHSHVYWYRQLPEEGLKFMVYLQKENIIDESGMPKERFSAEFPKEGPSILRIQQVVRGDSAAYFCASSPRLLESEAFFGQGTRLTVV.

This chain uses TRBV9 with TRBJ2-1; 14 nucleotides agree with TRBD2. The J segment lost 14 bases and the V segment lost 4 bases, leaving 8 bases of the junction unmatched. This CDR3 is 14 amino acids long. Germline-derived CDR1 and CDR2 are SGDLS and YYNGEE. For the CDR3, the DNA is TGTGCCAGCAGCCCGTCCGGGACTAGCGGGAGTGAGTTCTTC. Translated, it gives CASSPSGTSGSEFF. Using reference TRBV9 and TRBJ2-1 for the parts outside the CDR3, the full variable domain is DSGVTQTPKHLITATGQRVTLRCSPRSGDLSVYWYQQSLDQGLQFLIQYYNGEERAKGNILERFSAQQFPDLHSELNLSSLELGDSALYFCASSPSGTSGSEFFGPGTRLTVL.

This chain links TRBV13 with TRBJ1-4; D not certain. Germline values: CDR1 PRHDT, CDR2 FYEKMQ (reference sequence). The germline V and J ends were trimmed by 5 bases and 4 bases, with 11 bases remaining between them. The CDR3 spans 14 residues. The CDR3 reads CASSPSESNEKLFF. The CDR3 region has the DNA TGTGCCAGCAGCCCGTCGGAGAGTAATGAAAAACTGTTTTTT.